This T cell receptor (beta chain) derives from a study of T cell responses to AZD1222 COVID-19 vaccine. Overall study: Second doses were pooled across both intervals (about 4 or about 12 weeks). The study's findings and limits: Unmutated variant regions reportedly attract nearly half of all spike-specific TCRs. Only a handful of people who got AZD1222 tested seropositive at baseline. Regions 160-218 and 743-854 dominated among vaccine-associated CD4 TCRs spanning spike.

This clone was found a few times. Its antigen is as yet unknown. The same CDR3 can be traced to other DNA sequences in this sample. V trimming: 5 bases; J trimming: 8 bases; junction bases outside the gene matches: 4. The CDR3 extends over 12 amino acids. This table comes from immunoSEQ multiplex PCR, and its TCRdb copy is limited to in-frame clones, with some not included. The sample gives some 130,000 clones, 90% of which show up once; roughly 1.7% is in the top ten. Sequencing used peripheral blood, obtained on day 0 of AZD1222 vaccination. The origin of this receptor is an adult in good health. V gene TRBV12-3 or TRBV12-4 combines with J gene TRBJ1-2; 8 bases are shared with TRBD1. The DNA for the CDR3 is TGTGCCAGCAGTCAGGGGGCGCGCGGCTACACCTTC. Residues: CASSQGARGYTF.